Presented here are 21 T cell receptor beta chains from one specimen sequenced in a study of blood T cell repertoires in COVID-19. TCRdb's table, derived via immunoSEQ multiplex PCR, lists solely in-frame clones and lacks some. The sample has approximately 200,000 clones, 80% seen once. Input material: peripheral blood. These receptors came from a human donor in a cohort sampled during active COVID-19.

V is TRBV29-1 and J is TRBJ2-7, with D perhaps TRBD2 (5 bases). Germline assignment: CDR1 SQVTM and CDR2 ANQGSEA. V lost 4 bases to trimming and J lost 2 bases, with 9 bases between them. The CDR3 covers 12 residues. The CDR3 DNA follows: TGCAGCGTTGGAGGGAACCCCTACGAGCAGTACTTC. Translating gives CSVGGNPYEQYF.

This chain uses TRBV7-6 with TRBJ2-7, with TRBD2 matching 11 bases. The junction had 13 bases not matched to a gene; V was cut back by 4 bases and J by 2 bases. CDR1 SGHVS and CDR2 FNYEAQ come from the germline V gene. The CDR3 covers 18 residues. The CDR3 DNA is TGTGCCAGCAGCTCTCAATCTATTAGCGGGAGGGCAACCTACGAGCAGTACTTC. Residues: CASSSQSISGRATYEQYF.

The rearrangement links TRBV12-3 or TRBV12-4 to TRBJ2-7; the D gene is possibly TRBD2 (5 bases). The V and J ends lost 2 bases and 7 bases respectively, with 12 bases between them. The CDR3 is 13 residues long. The DNA for the CDR3 is TGTGCCAGCAGTTTACGGGCTTTAGCGGAGCAGTACTTC. This codes for CASSLRALAEQYF.

This clone was detected once. This chain connects TRBV6-5 to TRBJ1-1; possibly TRBD1 for D (6 bases). The CDR3 extends over 14 amino acids. Deletions cut 2 bases from V and 4 bases from J, with 11 bases between. The V gene's germline CDR1 is MNHEY and CDR2 SVGAGI. This chain's CDR3 is CASSYPGGGTEAFF. The CDR3 bases are TGTGCCAGCAGTTACCCGGGGGGCGGCACTGAAGCTTTCTTT.

The chain combines TRBV29-1 with TRBJ1-1, with D possibly being TRBD1 (6 bases). The germline V gene encodes CDR1 SQVTM and CDR2 ANQGSEA. This CDR3 has 15 amino acids. Trimming took off 0 bases at V and 0 bases at J, with 11 bases between the two ends. CDR3 sequence (DNA): TGCAGCGTTGAAGACTCTGGGGGCATGAACACTGAAGCTTTCTTT. Translation: CSVEDSGGMNTEAFF.

CDR3 amino acids: CASSKQLGLRNQPQHF. DNA of the CDR3: TGTGCCAGCAGTAAACAGTTGGGGCTTCGCAATCAGCCCCAGCATTTT. The V and J genes are TRBV6-2 or TRBV6-3 and TRBJ1-5; possible D gene TRBD1, 5 bases. The CDR3 spans 16 residues. Per the germline V gene, CDR1 is MNHEY and CDR2 is SVGEGT. The V gene lost 5 bases and the J gene lost 2 bases, with 16 bases spanning the gap.

V is TRBV28 and J is TRBJ2-7, with D possibly being TRBD1 (6 bases). V lost 6 bases and J 3 bases, leaving 12 bases between the germline ends. The CDR3 totals 13 residues. Germline V gene lookup returns CDR1 MDHEN and CDR2 SYDVKM. The CDR3 sequence is CASRTGSLYEQYF. CDR3 DNA sequence: TGTGCCAGCAGGACAGGATCCCTCTACGAGCAGTACTTC.

The chain employs TRBV4-2 and TRBJ2-3; TRBD2 might be the D (5 bases). This CDR3 region has 16 residues. CDR1 and CDR2 (germline): LGHNA, YNFKEQ. V lost 4 bases to trimming and J lost 0 bases, with 14 bases between them. The CDR3 loop is CASSPSRTGSTDTQYF. CDR3 nucleotide sequence: TGTGCCAGCAGCCCGTCCAGGACTGGGAGCACAGATACGCAGTATTTT.

The chain combines TRBV3-1 (or the pseudogene TRBV3-2) with TRBJ1-1; D is unclear. This CDR3 contains 14 residues. Between the trimmed V and J ends, which lost 0 bases and 1 base, there was a span of 6 bases. The germline V gene has CDR1 LGHDT and CDR2 YNNKEL (reference sequence). CDR3 protein: CASSQDGENTEAFF. The DNA for the CDR3 is TGTGCCAGCAGCCAAGACGGGGAGAACACTGAAGCTTTCTTT.

This chain uses TRBV5-6 with TRBJ2-2, with 9 nucleotides matching TRBD2. Germline assignment: CDR1 SGHDT and CDR2 YYEEEE. Trimming removed 2 bases from V and 8 bases from J; junction bases left unmatched: 10. The CDR3 extends over 16 amino acids. CDR3 loop: CASSFTLAGLRGELFF. The CDR3, as DNA: TGTGCCAGCAGCTTTACGCTAGCGGGACTGCGGGGGGAGCTGTTTTTT.

As DNA, the CDR3 is TGTGCCAGCAGCGCACCCAGGACAGCCAACACCGGGGAGCTGTTTTTT. Translating it yields CASSAPRTANTGELFF. The rearrangement links TRBV9 to TRBJ2-2, with D possibly being TRBD1 (6 bases). Trimming removed 3 bases at V and 2 bases at J, with 14 bases between. The CDR3 has 16 residues. Germline V lookup: CDR1 SGDLS, CDR2 YYNGEE.

The V and J genes are TRBV18 and TRBJ2-1; 8 bases line up with TRBD1. Germline values: CDR1 KGHSH, CDR2 LQKENI. The CDR3 has 17 residues. The V segment lost 2 bases and the J segment 0 bases; nucleotides outside the gene matches: 6. CDR3 sequence reads: CASSPWTGRSSYNEQFF. The CDR3 nucleotides read TGTGCCAGCTCACCATGGACAGGGAGAAGCTCCTACAATGAGCAGTTCTTC.

The chain combines TRBV24-1 with TRBJ2-7; 8 bases agree with TRBD1. CDR1 is KGHDR and CDR2 is SFDVKD in the germline V gene. The CDR3 loop spans 15 amino acids. V was pared by 3 bases and J by 3 bases, with 6 bases of the junction left unmatched. DNA for the CDR3: TGTGCCACCAGTGATGCCGGGACAGGCTTCTACGAGCAGTACTTC. As protein: CATSDAGTGFYEQYF.

The chain links TRBV27 to TRBJ2-7; TRBD2 agrees at 7 bases. Germline loops: CDR1 MNHEY, CDR2 SMNVEV (reference sequence). The CDR3 spans 14 residues. Germline trimming cut 5 bases from V and 1 base from J; bases unmatched to any gene: 5. The CDR3 DNA follows: TGTGCCAGCAGTCCGGGGGGATCGTCCTACGAGCAGTACTTC. Encoded protein: CASSPGGSSYEQYF.

The V gene is TRBV10-3, the J gene TRBJ1-4; D gene ambiguous. The V end was cut by 6 bases, the J end by 0 bases, with 2 bases between. The germline gives CDR1 ENHRY, CDR2 SYGVKD. The CDR3 has 12 amino acids. CDR3 residues: CAISATNEKLFF. The CDR3 DNA reads as TGTGCCATCAGCGCAACTAATGAAAAACTGTTTTTT.

This clone was counted once. The rearrangement joins TRBV6-5 to TRBJ1-2; 9 bases map to TRBD1. Germline CDR1 is MNHEY and CDR2 is SVGAGI. Trimming cost V 5 bases and J 5 bases; bases outside gene matches: 9. The CDR3 extends over 15 amino acids. This CDR3 is CASSINRGRGYGYTF. The CDR3 DNA sequence: TGTGCCAGCAGTATAAACAGGGGGCGAGGGTATGGCTACACCTTC.

The chain uses TRBV7-2 and TRBJ2-3; 10 bases are a match to TRBD2. The CDR3 has 16 residues. CDR1 is SGHTA and CDR2 is FQGNSA in the germline V gene. The J segment lost 6 bases and the V segment lost 5 bases, leaving 11 bases of the junction unmatched. CDR3 protein: CASSLGLAVRQDTQYF. The DNA for the CDR3 is TGTGCCAGCAGCCTTGGACTAGCGGTTCGACAGGATACGCAGTATTTT. Variable domain in full (rest from reference TRBV7-2 and TRBJ2-3): GAGVSQSPSNKVTEKGKDVELRCDPISGHTALYWYRQSLGQGLEFLIYFQGNSAPDKSGLPSDRFSAERTGGSVSTLTIQRTQQEDSAVYLCASSLGLAVRQDTQYFGPGTRLTVL.

The chain couples TRBV6-2 or TRBV6-3 to TRBJ1-5; no firm D call. CDR1 is MNHEY and CDR2 is SVGEGT in the germline V gene. CDR3 length: 15 residues. The V gene lost 5 bases and the J gene lost 5 bases, with 16 bases spanning the gap. This CDR3 is CASSPGRTPYQPQHF. CDR3 coding DNA: TGTGCCAGCAGTCCAGGCAGGACTCCCTATCAGCCCCAGCATTTT.

This chain joins TRBV28 and TRBJ1-5; possible D gene TRBD1, 5 bases. This CDR3 contains 14 residues. Trimming pared 5 bases from V and 7 bases from J, leaving 15 bases between. Germline CDR1 is MDHEN and CDR2 is SYDVKM. For the CDR3, the DNA is TGTGCCAGCAGTCTTAACGCAGGGTACCAGCCCCAGCATTTT. Its protein is CASSLNAGYQPQHF.

The rearrangement joins TRBV19 to TRBJ1-5; no clear D gene. Germline assignment: CDR1 LNHDA and CDR2 SQIVND (reference sequence). V was trimmed by 6 bases and J by 2 bases, leaving 14 bases between them. This CDR3 is 15 amino acids long. Here the CDR3 DNA reads TGTGCCAGTAGGAAAGGAGGCACACGCAATCAGCCCCAGCATTTT. This gives the protein CASRKGGTRNQPQHF.

The chain links TRBV11-3 to TRBJ2-7; the match to TRBD1 covers 7 bases. This CDR3 is 12 amino acids long. Germline loops: CDR1 SGHNT, CDR2 YENEEA. The V gene end was trimmed by 5 bases and the J gene end by 7 bases; junction bases not matched to a gene: 5. CDR3 sequence reads: CASSRQGGEQYF. CDR3 sequence (DNA): TGTGCCAGCAGCCGACAGGGTGGTGAGCAGTACTTC.